One sample yielded the 17 T cell receptor beta chains listed below, sequenced in a study of shared clonotypes between healthy human individuals. Terminally differentiated effector memory CD45RA+ cells were left out of the naive CD8 fraction, which was CD45RO-negative and positively selected for CCR7. Only in-frame clones appear in the TCRdb table, and some are missing; sequencing was by immunoSEQ multiplex PCR. Here the sample spans roughly 2.1 million clones, approximately 94% being singletons. Sequencing used naive CD8+ T cells from PBMCs. The receptors shown here come from a man aged 18-30 years in good health. Some clones in this sample may be carry-over from other donors' samples.

Concerning this clone: Other DNA sequences in this specimen translate into the identical CDR3. The chain is built from TRBV4-1 and TRBJ2-7, with D perhaps assigned TRBD1 or TRBD2 (5 bases each). V was clipped by 1 base and J by 2 bases, with 9 bases between them. The CDR3 has 14 amino acids. Per germline, CDR1 MGHRA and CDR2 YSYEKL. DNA for the CDR3: TGCGCCAGCAGCCAAGGAGGGGCTACCTACGAGCAGTACTTC. This encodes CASSQGGATYEQYF.

The genes are TRBV14 and TRBJ2-1, with 11 positions matching TRBD2. The length of the CDR3 is 18 residues. V shed 3 bases and J 0 bases; nucleotides not matched to a gene: 7. Germline CDR1 and CDR2: SGHDN and FVKESK. For the CDR3, the DNA is TGTGCCAGCAGCCATGGGGGACTAGCGGAGAGCTCCTACAATGAGCAGTTCTTC. Amino acid sequence: CASSHGGLAESSYNEQFF.

The chain has TRBV5-1 and TRBJ2-5, with 13 bases identical to TRBD2. Germline lookup yields CDR1 SGHRS and CDR2 YFSETQ. J gave up 1 base and V 4 bases, and 7 bases lay outside the gene matches. This CDR3 comprises 17 residues. The CDR3 sequence: CASSPRLAGGLQETQYF. CDR3 DNA: TGCGCCAGCAGCCCACGACTAGCGGGAGGTCTCCAAGAGACCCAGTACTTC.

The chain employs TRBV27 and TRBJ2-3; D perhaps matches TRBD1 (5 bases). Germline-derived CDR1 and CDR2 are MNHEY and SMNVEV (reference sequence). The CDR3 loop spans 15 amino acids. V was cut by 0 bases and J by 5 bases, with 12 bases left in between. CDR3 protein: CASSLSGRVVDTQYF. DNA for the CDR3: TGTGCCAGCAGTTTATCTGGCAGGGTGGTAGATACGCAGTATTTT.

This clone was seen once. The V call is TRBV10-3, the J call TRBJ1-1, with a possible D match to TRBD1 (5 bases). This CDR3 is 14 amino acids long. V shed 0 bases and J shed 3 bases, with 8 bases lying between them. The germline CDR1 and CDR2 sequences are ENHRY and SYGVKD. CDR3 region: CAISESGEYTEAFF. DNA for the CDR3: TGTGCCATCAGTGAGTCGGGGGAGTACACTGAAGCTTTCTTT.

The genes are TRBV27 and TRBJ2-7; D is undetermined. The CDR3 length is 14 residues. Germline CDR1 reads MNHEY; CDR2 reads SMNVEV (reference sequence). Trimming stripped 5 bases from V and 2 bases from J, with 13 bases between. The CDR3 DNA is TGTGCCAGCAGTAGAGGACCCTTGGCCTACGAGCAGTACTTC. It translates to CASSRGPLAYEQYF.

This chain connects TRBV30 to TRBJ2-2; D remains ambiguous. The CDR3 runs 13 residues. The germline V gene has CDR1 GTSNPN and CDR2 SVGIG (reference sequence). Trimming cost V 5 bases and J 1 base, with 8 bases left between them. The CDR3 protein is CAWGIRNTGELFF. CDR3 nucleotides: TGTGCCTGGGGGATCAGGAACACCGGGGAGCTGTTTTTT.

The chain has TRBV6-5 and TRBJ2-5; 9 positions agree with TRBD2. Germline V gene data show CDR1 as MNHEY and CDR2 as SVGAGI. The CDR3 totals 16 residues. The V gene end was trimmed by 0 bases and the J gene end by 3 bases; junction bases not matched to a gene: 5. CDR3 nucleotides: TGTGCCAGCAGTTACTCGGTAGCGGGAGTAAAAGAGACCCAGTACTTC. Protein product: CASSYSVAGVKETQYF.

The sample holds a few counts of this clone. This sample also contains other DNA sequences that code for the same CDR3. J is TRBJ2-2 and V is TRBV5-1; D unclear. The CDR3 consists of 12 residues. V was trimmed by 2 bases and J by 2 bases, leaving 1 base between them. The germline V gene has CDR1 SGHRS and CDR2 YFSETQ. The CDR3 region has the DNA TGCGCCAGCAGCTTTAACACCGGGGAGCTGTTTTTT. Translating it yields CASSFNTGELFF.

This chain connects TRBV9 to TRBJ2-1; 11 positions agree with TRBD2. CDR1 and CDR2 (germline): SGDLS, YYNGEE. The CDR3 spans 15 residues. The junction had 5 bases not matched to a gene; V was cut back by 0 bases and J by 9 bases. The CDR3 here is CASSVDDSGRVEQFF. CDR3 nucleotide sequence: TGTGCCAGCAGCGTAGACGATAGCGGGAGGGTTGAGCAGTTCTTC.

The chain carries TRBV28 and TRBJ2-1; 12 positions match TRBD1. V shed 8 bases, J shed 8 bases, and the junction held 4 bases outside the gene matches. CDR3 length: 13 residues. The germline CDR1 and CDR2 sequences are MDHEN and SYDVKM. The CDR3 region has the DNA TGTGCCAGCCGGGACAGGGGGCCGGATGAGCAGTTCTTC. As protein: CASRDRGPDEQFF.

The J gene is TRBJ1-6, the V gene TRBV4-1; TRBD1 matches 7 bases. This CDR3 is built from 14 residues. Germline CDR1 is MGHRA and CDR2 is YSYEKL. V trimming: 1 base; J trimming: 7 bases; junction bases outside the gene matches: 1. CDR3 loop: CASSQGDSNSPLHF. In DNA, the CDR3 is TGCGCCAGCAGCCAAGGGGACAGCAATTCACCCCTCCACTTT.

The gene calls are TRBV2 and TRBJ1-5, with D possibly being TRBD1 (5 bases). The germline V gene has CDR1 SNHLY and CDR2 FYNNEI. The CDR3 covers 15 residues. V was trimmed by 7 bases and J by 0 bases, leaving 13 bases between them. CDR3 in amino acids: CASIQGVGSNQPQHF. The CDR3, as DNA: TGTGCCAGCATTCAGGGCGTCGGTAGCAATCAGCCCCAGCATTTT.

V is TRBV4-1 and J is TRBJ2-2; 8 bases are a match to TRBD1. The ends lost 4 bases at V and 5 bases at J; junction bases unmatched: 6. Germline values: CDR1 MGHRA, CDR2 YSYEKL. The CDR3 totals 15 residues. The CDR3 nucleotides are TGCGCCAGCAGCCCGAGGGACAGGCCTACCGGGGAGCTGTTTTTT. It translates to CASSPRDRPTGELFF.

The chain joins TRBV9 to TRBJ2-5, with 9 bases that match TRBD2. CDR3 size: 16 residues. The V gene end was trimmed by 3 bases and the J gene end by 5 bases; junction bases not matched to a gene: 11. The germline CDR1 and CDR2 sequences are SGDLS and YYNGEE. CDR3 sequence (DNA): TGTGCCAGCAGCGCGGGGGCTAGCGGGATTGGGGAGACCCAGTACTTC. It translates to CASSAGASGIGETQYF.

This clone was counted once. The J gene is TRBJ2-1, the V gene TRBV7-9; 9 positions agree with TRBD2. Losses at the gene ends were 4 bases for V and 6 bases for J; bases not matched to a gene: 7. The CDR3 contains 15 residues. Germline V gene data show CDR1 as SEHNR and CDR2 as FQNEAQ (reference sequence). The CDR3 sequence: CASSSIAGDSNEQFF. The DNA for the CDR3 is TGTGCCAGCAGCTCAATAGCGGGAGATTCCAATGAGCAGTTCTTC.

This chain joins TRBV7-6 and TRBJ2-5; D possibly corresponds to TRBD1 (5 bases). V was clipped by 6 bases and J by 6 bases, with 11 bases between them. The CDR3 sequence is 12 residues long. Germline CDR1 reads SGHVS; CDR2 reads FNYEAQ. The CDR3: CASRDGQKTQYF. The CDR3 DNA is TGTGCCAGCAGGGACGGACAAAAGACCCAGTACTTC.